This record looks at one T cell receptor (beta chain) sequence and its context. Per germline, CDR1 MNHEY and CDR2 SVGAGI. The V and J ends lost 6 bases and 0 bases, in that order; junction bases with no gene match: 1. CDR3 length: 14 residues. The entry originates in a study of blood T cell repertoires in COVID-19. Sequencing used immunoSEQ multiplex PCR; TCRdb keeps in-frame clones, though not all of them. The top ten hold under 20% of the sample, which has roughly 100,000 clones, more than 70% seen once. The V call is TRBV6-5, the J call TRBJ1-3; 8 bases are shared with TRBD1. Sequences were obtained from peripheral blood. The origin of this receptor is a woman aged 80 or over in a cohort sampled during active COVID-19. CDR3 sequence: CASRGQGSGNTIYF. CDR3 nucleotides: TGTGCCAGCAGAGGACAGGGCTCTGGAAACACCATATATTTT.